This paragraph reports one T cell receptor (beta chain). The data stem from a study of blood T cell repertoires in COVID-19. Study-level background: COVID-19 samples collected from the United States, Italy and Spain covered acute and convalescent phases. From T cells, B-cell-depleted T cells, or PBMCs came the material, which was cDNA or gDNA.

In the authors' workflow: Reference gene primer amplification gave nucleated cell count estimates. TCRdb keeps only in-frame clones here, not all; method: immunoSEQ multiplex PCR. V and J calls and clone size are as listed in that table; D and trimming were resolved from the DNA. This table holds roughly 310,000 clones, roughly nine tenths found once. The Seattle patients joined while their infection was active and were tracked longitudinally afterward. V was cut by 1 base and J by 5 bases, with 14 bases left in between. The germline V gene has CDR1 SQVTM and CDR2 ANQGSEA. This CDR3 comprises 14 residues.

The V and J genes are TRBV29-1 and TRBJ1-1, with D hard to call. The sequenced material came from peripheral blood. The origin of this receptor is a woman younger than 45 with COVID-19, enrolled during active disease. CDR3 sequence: CSVEAQEGKTEAFF. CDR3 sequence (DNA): TGCAGCGTTGAAGCCCAAGAGGGAAAGACTGAAGCTTTCTTT.